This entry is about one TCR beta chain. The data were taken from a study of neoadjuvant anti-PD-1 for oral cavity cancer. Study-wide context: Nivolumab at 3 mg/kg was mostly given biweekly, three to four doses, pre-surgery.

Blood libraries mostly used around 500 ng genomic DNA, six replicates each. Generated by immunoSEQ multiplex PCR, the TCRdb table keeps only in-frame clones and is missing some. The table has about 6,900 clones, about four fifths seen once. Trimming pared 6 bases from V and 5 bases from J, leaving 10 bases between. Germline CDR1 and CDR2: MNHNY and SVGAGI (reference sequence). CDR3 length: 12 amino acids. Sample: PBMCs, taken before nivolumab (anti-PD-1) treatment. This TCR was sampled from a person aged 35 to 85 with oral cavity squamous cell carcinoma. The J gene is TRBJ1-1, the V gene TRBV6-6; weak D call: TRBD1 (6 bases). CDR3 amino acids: CASSFQGTEAFF. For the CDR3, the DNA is TGTGCCAGCAGCTTTCAGGGGACTGAAGCTTTCTTT.